The 21 T cell receptor beta chains listed next were all sequenced from one sample in a study of neurological immune-mediated disorders. TCRdb used MiXCR to reprocess the 5' RACE reads, holding one entry per CDR3 protein. The sample has about 50,000 distinct CDR3 sequences, 1.5% to 2% seen once. Input material: PBMCs. These receptors all stem from a woman aged 40 to 55 with multiple sclerosis.

This clonotype occurred many times. This chain uses TRBV10-3 with TRBJ2-1; 9 bases map to TRBD1. Per germline, CDR1 ENHRY and CDR2 SYGVKD. V trimming: 2 bases; J trimming: 7 bases; junction bases outside the gene matches: 9. The CDR3 spans 16 residues. The CDR3 spells CAISERGGTGINEQFF. In nucleotides, the CDR3 is TGTGCCATCAGTGAGAGAGGGGGGACAGGGATAAATGAGCAGTTCTTC.

This clonotype was counted at least ten times. The V and J genes are TRBV20-1 and TRBJ2-1; 12 positions match TRBD2. Looked up from germline, CDR1 is DFQATT and CDR2 is SNEGSKA (reference sequence). V trimming: 4 bases; J trimming: 2 bases; junction bases outside the gene matches: 6. The CDR3 sequence is 16 residues long. The CDR3 sequence is CSATSGGVEAYNEQFF. CDR3 DNA: TGCAGTGCTACTAGCGGGGGGGTAGAAGCCTACAATGAGCAGTTCTTC.

Ten or more counts support this clonotype. This chain connects TRBV5-1 to TRBJ2-5, with 8 bases aligning to TRBD1. CDR1 is SGHRS, CDR2 YFSETQ, per germline. The CDR3 loop spans 14 amino acids. Unmatched junction bases numbered 11, after V lost 6 bases and J lost 7 bases. The CDR3 loop is CASIPGQAGGTQYF. The CDR3 region has the DNA TGCGCCAGCATACCGGGACAGGCCGGCGGGACCCAGTACTTC.

This clonotype was found many times. For the CDR3, the DNA is TGTGCCAGCAGCGTCGGAGGGACTAGGGTCAATGAGCAGTTCTTC. This codes for CASSVGGTRVNEQFF. This sequence joins TRBV9 and TRBJ2-1; 8 positions agree with TRBD2. The length of the CDR3 is 15 residues. Trimming at V came to 2 bases and at J to 6 bases, leaving 7 bases not matched to a gene. The V gene's germline CDR1 is SGDLS and CDR2 YYNGEE.

This clonotype was counted ten times or more. The chain links TRBV5-1 to TRBJ2-1; 9 bases match TRBD2. This CDR3 region has 14 residues. Germline V gene lookup returns CDR1 SGHRS and CDR2 YFSETQ. J lost 14 bases, V lost 0 bases, and 9 bases had no gene match. CDR3 bases: TGCGCCAGCAGCTTGGAGGCCGCGGGGGGGCGGGAGTTCTTC. Amino acid sequence: CASSLEAAGGREFF. Full variable domain (remainder filled in from reference TRBV5-1 and TRBJ2-1): KAGVTQTPRYLIKTRGQQVTLSCSPISGHRSVSWYQQTPGQGLQFLFEYFSETQRNKGNFPGRFSGRQFSNSRSEMNVSTLELGDSALYLCASSLEAAGGREFFGPGTRLTVL.

This clonotype was counted at least ten times. The genes are TRBV20-1 and TRBJ2-5; D assignment may be TRBD1 or TRBD2 (8 bases each). Trimming cost V 1 base and J 0 bases, with 21 bases left between them. The CDR3 length is 18 residues. CDR1 is DFQATT and CDR2 is SNEGSKA in the germline V gene (reference sequence). The CDR3 DNA follows: TGCAGTGCTAGAGCGGCAGGGGGCCCACTAGCGGACCAAGAGACCCAGTACTTC. Translating it yields CSARAAGGPLADQETQYF.

The sample holds many counts of this clonotype. The V call is TRBV7-9, the J call TRBJ2-3; TRBD2 matches 14 bases. The CDR3 is 17 residues long. The germline V gene has CDR1 SEHNR and CDR2 FQNEAQ (reference sequence). The ends lost 3 bases at V and 2 bases at J; junction bases unmatched: 4. CDR3 region: CASSFMTSGGVTDTQYF. The CDR3 DNA follows: TGTGCCAGCAGCTTTATGACTAGCGGGGGGGTCACAGATACGCAGTATTTT.

This clonotype was seen repeatedly, ten times or more. The V call is TRBV7-2, the J call TRBJ1-4; D is perhaps TRBD1 (6 bases). This CDR3 region has 16 residues. Per the germline V gene, CDR1 is SGHTA and CDR2 is FQGNSA. Deletions cut 5 bases from V and 7 bases from J, with 20 bases between. For the CDR3, the DNA is TGTGCCAGCAGCCCTAAATGGCAGCCGGGGGCTGAAAAACTGTTTTTT. Its protein is CASSPKWQPGAEKLFF.

This clonotype has at least ten counts. The J gene is TRBJ2-1, the V gene TRBV20-1; no reliable D call. The germline CDR1 and CDR2 sequences are DFQATT and SNEGSKA (reference sequence). The CDR3 runs to 15 residues. V lost 6 bases to trimming and J lost 0 bases, with 15 bases between them. Here the CDR3 DNA reads TGCAGTGCCCTACCCGGCGTAAGCTCCTACAATGAGCAGTTCTTC. This translates into CSALPGVSSYNEQFF.

This clonotype came up a few times. The V and J genes are TRBV15 and TRBJ1-1; unclear D gene. This CDR3 is 17 amino acids long. The germline V gene encodes CDR1 LNHNV and CDR2 YYDKDF (reference sequence). The germline V and J ends were trimmed by 0 bases and 2 bases, with 16 bases remaining between them. Here the CDR3 reads CATSRDLSMPTNTEAFF. The CDR3 DNA is TGTGCCACCAGCAGAGATCTCTCTATGCCGACTAACACTGAAGCTTTCTTT.

In this sample, this clonotype turned up many times. The chain links TRBV15 to TRBJ2-1; 7 nucleotides match TRBD2. V was clipped by 0 bases and J by 10 bases; unmatched bases: 3. There are 13 residues in the CDR3. Looked up from germline, CDR1 is LNHNV and CDR2 is YYDKDF (reference sequence). This chain's CDR3 is CATSRDPGGEQFF. In DNA, the CDR3 is TGTGCCACCAGCAGAGATCCGGGAGGCGAGCAGTTCTTC.

This clonotype was counted at least ten times. The J gene is TRBJ2-2, the V gene TRBV24-1; TRBD2 matches at 7 bases. This CDR3 contains 17 residues. With 3 bases clipped from V and 4 bases from J, the junction kept 10 bases outside the gene matches. The V gene's germline CDR1 is KGHDR and CDR2 SFDVKD. CDR3 nucleotides: TGTGCCACCAGTGATCCCTCCGGACCGGGAGGCACCGGGGAGCTGTTTTTT. Protein product: CATSDPSGPGGTGELFF.

This clonotype was seen repeatedly, ten times or more. The V gene is TRBV20-1, the J gene TRBJ1-1; 7 bases are shared with TRBD1. J gave up 4 bases and V 0 bases, and 8 bases lay outside the gene matches. This CDR3 has 15 amino acids. Germline V lookup: CDR1 DFQATT, CDR2 SNEGSKA (reference sequence). CDR3 loop: CSARDEAQGFTEAFF. DNA for the CDR3: TGCAGTGCTAGAGACGAGGCACAGGGGTTCACTGAAGCTTTCTTT.

In this sample, this clonotype turned up many times. V and J are TRBV18 and TRBJ2-3, with D possibly matching TRBD2 (5 bases). Trimming left V 3 bases short and J 5 bases short, with 6 bases between. CDR1 is KGHSH, CDR2 LQKENI, per germline. There are 12 residues in the CDR3. The CDR3 spells CASSPTKDTQYF. Here the CDR3 DNA reads TGTGCCAGCTCACCGACTAAAGATACGCAGTATTTT.

This clonotype has at least ten counts. The V call is TRBV20-1, the J call TRBJ2-1; weak D call: TRBD1 (6 bases). Germline V gene data show CDR1 as DFQATT and CDR2 as SNEGSKA (reference sequence). The CDR3 covers 15 residues. The V and J ends lost 0 bases and 2 bases respectively, with 11 bases between them. The CDR3, as DNA: TGCAGTGCTAGAGATCTGGGGGCCCCCTACAATGAGCAGTTCTTC. Translated, it gives CSARDLGAPYNEQFF.

The chain uses TRBV5-8 and TRBJ2-7; 16 bases fit TRBD2. The J segment lost 9 bases and the V segment lost 3 bases, leaving 9 bases of the junction unmatched. CDR1 and CDR2 (germline): SGHTS, YDEGEE. The CDR3 has 16 amino acids. CDR3 sequence (DNA): TGTGCCAGCAGCTATGGGACTAGCGGGGGGGCCTCCGGGCAGTACTTC. This encodes CASSYGTSGGASGQYF.

This clonotype was observed at least ten times. The chain carries TRBV12-3 or TRBV12-4 and TRBJ2-3; possibly TRBD1 or TRBD2 for D (6 bases each). The germline V and J ends were trimmed by 5 bases and 7 bases, with 13 bases remaining between them. CDR3 length: 13 amino acids. The CDR3 loop reads CASSPGAGHTQYF. The CDR3, as DNA: TGTGCCAGCAGTCCAGGGGCGGGGCATACGCAGTATTTT.

There are many counts of this clonotype. The chain links TRBV3-1 to TRBJ2-3; no clear D gene. Per germline, CDR1 LGHDT and CDR2 YNNKEL (reference sequence). CDR3 size: 13 residues. V was cut by 4 bases and J by 6 bases, with 11 bases left in between. The CDR3 spells CASSLHGTDTQYF. Here the CDR3 DNA reads TGTGCCAGCAGCCTACATGGTACCGATACGCAGTATTTT.

This clonotype was counted many times. DNA for the CDR3: TGTGCCAGCAGTTTGGGTGGGTGGCTGTCGGAGACCCAGTACTTC. It encodes CASSLGGWLSETQYF. The chain recombines TRBV12-3 or TRBV12-4 with TRBJ2-5, with D unclear. Trimming cost V 3 bases and J 5 bases, with 16 bases left between them. CDR3 length: 15 amino acids.

In its sample, this clonotype was seen many times. V gene TRBV5-1 combines with J gene TRBJ1-2; 10 nucleotides agree with TRBD1. V trimming: 2 bases; J trimming: 1 base; junction bases outside the gene matches: 2. The germline CDR1 and CDR2 sequences are SGHRS and YFSETQ. The CDR3 is 15 amino acids. CDR3 DNA: TGCGCCAGCAGCTTTGGGACAGGGGATAACTATGGCTACACCTTC. Protein sequence: CASSFGTGDNYGYTF.

This clonotype appeared many times. The chain joins TRBV5-5 to TRBJ2-7, with 10 bases lining up with TRBD1. The CDR3 runs to 14 residues. Germline CDR1 reads SGHKS; CDR2 reads YYEKEE (reference sequence). V was pared by 3 bases and J by 4 bases, with 4 bases of the junction left unmatched. The CDR3 region has the DNA TGTGCCAGCAGCTATGGACAGGGGGGATACGAGCAGTACTTC. Its translation: CASSYGQGGYEQYF.